A selection of T cell receptor beta chains follows, all from one sample in a study of T cells in Graves' hyperthyroidism and ophthalmopathy. MiXCR was run by TCRdb on the multiplex PCR reads, yielding one entry per CDR3 protein. The sample lists more than 500,000 distinct CDR3 sequences; roughly 16% were seen once. The sequenced material came from blood. The receptors shown here come from a woman aged 25 to 39 with Graves' ophthalmopathy. CDR3s include the opening cysteine and the closing phenylalanine or tryptophan. The D gene is left open where the match is weak. Rows may omit the clone size; those that give it use once, few, many or a size class.

j_call clone_size d_call v_call cdr3_nt cdr3_aa
TRBJ2-1 many TRBD2 TRBV9 TGTGCCAGCAGCGTAGATGGCGGGGGGGCTTCCTACAATGAGCAGTTCTTC CASSVDGGGASYNEQFF
TRBJ2-4 . . TRBV2 TGTGCCAGCACCGTGGGACTTCTAGCCAAAAACATTCAGTACTTC CASTVGLLAKNIQYF
TRBJ2-7 many TRBD1 TRBV9 TGTGCCAGCAGCGTAGAAGGGACAGGGACCCTCTACGAGCAGTACTTC CASSVEGTGTLYEQYF
TRBJ2-7 . TRBD2 TRBV10-3 TGTGCCATCAGTGCATCCGGGACTAGCGGGAGTTACGAGCAGTACTTC CAISASGTSGSYEQYF
TRBJ1-5 many . TRBV30 TGTGCCTGGAGCCTCCCGCGACAGGTCAATCAGCCCCAGCATTTT CAWSLPRQVNQPQHF
TRBJ1-4 . . TRBV11-2 TGTGCCAGCAGCCAAATCCCCATAGATGAAAAACTGTTTTTT CASSQIPIDEKLFF
TRBJ2-1 few TRBD2 TRBV6-1 TGTGCCAGCAGTTCCGGGCTAGTATTTTCTGGGAATAGCGGGGATAGCTCCTACAATGAGCAGTTCTTC CASSSGLVFSGNSGDSSYNEQFF
TRBJ1-5 many . TRBV6-1 TGTGCCACCAAAGGGGGGGGGATCAATCAGCCCCAGCATTTT CATKGGGINQPQHF
TRBJ1-5 . . TRBV10-3 TGTGCCATCCGACCCAGCGGTACAGGGTATCAGCCCCAGCATTTT CAIRPSGTGYQPQHF
TRBJ2-3 . . TRBV4-1 TGCGCCAGCAGCCGCAAACAACTCAGCACAGATACGCAGTATTTT CASSRKQLSTDTQYF
TRBJ2-7 many . TRBV28 TGTGCCAGCAGTCAAATCGACTTCAACGAGCAGTACTTC CASSQIDFNEQYF